This T cell receptor (beta chain) was documented in a study of shared clonotypes between healthy human individuals (dated by TCRdb to the early 2020s). About the study as a whole: Three men and a couple of women, aged 18 to 49 years, made up the cohort. For each donor, three plates each were used for CD4 naive and CD4 memory, two plates were used for CD8 naive, and one plate was used for CD8 memory. Blood TCR repertoires of five healthy adults were deeply sequenced to estimate repertoire size and the extent of clonotype sharing between individuals. To increase sequencing depth and limit assay-specific biases, different laboratories used diverse techniques to prepare libraries and sequence TCR repertoires. Leukapheresis yielded between about 0.85 and 10 billion PBMCs per donor.

The study at large found these results: Sharing across several donors was observed for around 5% of naive CD4, 3% to 3.5% of naive CD8, about 2.5% of memory CD4, and roughly 0.43% of memory CD8 clonotypes. Incomplete sequencing was indicated by rarefaction of sorted-subset datasets, despite the large sequencing depth. Larger estimated clonotype richness was generally found for naive subsets than for memory subsets. Pairwise subsampling led to the expectation that sequencing depth would affect the degree of clonotype sharing among donors. The genetic and exposure-history diversity represented was limited by the small number of donors. Only blood was sampled, and tissue TCR repertoires likely differ from those in blood. Higher generation probabilities were observed for clonotypes shared by all four sorted-subset donors than for non-shared clonotypes.

TCR CDR3 regions were amplified from genomic DNA by multiplex PCR using the deep immunoSEQ assay. For each cell subset, the extracted genomic DNA was distributed evenly across all wells of several immunoSEQ 96-well plates, and each plate served as one replicate. For sorted subsets, each replicate PCR was loaded with 200 ng genomic DNA, equivalent to 25,000 to 35,000 T cell genomes. Purified libraries were quantified with a Qubit 3.0 fluorometer, sized on a Bioanalyzer 2100, and re-quantified with the KAPA Library Quantification kit. Each immunoSEQ 96-well plate was sequenced on its own single-read 150-cycle Illumina NextSeq 550 flow cell. Concerning the study's data processing: Because only junctional sequences without quality scores were contained in the immunoSEQ output, filtering matching that applied to full-length reads could not be performed. Sequences were annotated with PyIR, a Python wrapper for IgBLAST v1.9, using IMGT germline references to assign V/J genes and CDR3. Any read was removed if the V/J assignment was weak (E-value above 1e-6), the CDR3 was missing, or the read contained stop codons, out-of-frame junctions, or ambiguous translated residues. V3J clonotypes were defined as sequences sharing an identical inferred V gene, J gene, and CDR3 amino acid sequence. Percentage overlap between repertoires was computed as shared unique clonotypes divided by the size of the smaller repertoire. RTK rarefaction, the Chao1 estimator, and Recon v2.1 estimates of unobserved clonotypes were used to assess repertoire richness. OLGA was used to compute generation probabilities for all TCRbeta clonotypes that the gDNA method yielded from four donors. The table comes from immuneACCESS by way of TCRdb, which keeps in-frame sequences with V and J called. Part of the clones is missing from these tables; in studies checked, under half for an unresolved V gene and the rest for unknown reasons. D and trimming come from the DNA, and the V and J calls and clone size come from that table. This sample gives fewer than 2.5 million clones in total; 93% of them show up just once. The ten largest clones capture approximately 0.35% of the sample.

This clone has a handful of counts. Its antigen target is currently unknown. One base away there is no much larger clone; base qualities are not given. Different DNA sequences within this sample yield the same CDR3. The donors were healthy, HIV-negative adults with no recently reported acute infections or vaccinations. Every donor was a Caucasian adult living in Nashville, Tennessee, USA. CD4+ T cells were enriched through magnetic negative selection, after which naive cells were positively selected on CD45RA and the remaining negative fraction served as the memory subset. After blood collection by leukapheresis, PBMCs were isolated using Ficoll-Histopaque density gradient centrifugation and then cryopreserved in the vapor phase of liquid nitrogen. Analytical flow cytometry was used to check the purity and quantity of every magnetically sorted T cell population. Each sorted fraction had its genomic DNA isolated and then quantified by UV absorbance on a Nanodrop 2000c.

Sequenced: naive CD4+ T cells from PBMCs. The meaning of the sample's cell subset or site label: CD45RA+ positively selected. This clonotype originated in a man between 18 and 29 years old in good health. Some clones in this sample may be carry-over from other donors' samples.

The CDR3: CASSTANTEAFF. The DNA sequence is as follows: TGTGCCAGCTCGACAGCGAACACTGAAGCTTTCTTT. In this chain, TRBV18 is recombined with TRBJ1-1; TRBD1 is perhaps the D gene, given 5 matching bases. Deletion took 6 bases off V and 1 base off J, with a span of 6 bases between the germline ends. Including the terminal cysteine and phenylalanine, the CDR3 comprises 12 residues. Only the CDR3 DNA is retained, 36 bases long and in frame from the first base. CDR1 and CDR2, per the germline V gene, are KGHSH and LQKENI.